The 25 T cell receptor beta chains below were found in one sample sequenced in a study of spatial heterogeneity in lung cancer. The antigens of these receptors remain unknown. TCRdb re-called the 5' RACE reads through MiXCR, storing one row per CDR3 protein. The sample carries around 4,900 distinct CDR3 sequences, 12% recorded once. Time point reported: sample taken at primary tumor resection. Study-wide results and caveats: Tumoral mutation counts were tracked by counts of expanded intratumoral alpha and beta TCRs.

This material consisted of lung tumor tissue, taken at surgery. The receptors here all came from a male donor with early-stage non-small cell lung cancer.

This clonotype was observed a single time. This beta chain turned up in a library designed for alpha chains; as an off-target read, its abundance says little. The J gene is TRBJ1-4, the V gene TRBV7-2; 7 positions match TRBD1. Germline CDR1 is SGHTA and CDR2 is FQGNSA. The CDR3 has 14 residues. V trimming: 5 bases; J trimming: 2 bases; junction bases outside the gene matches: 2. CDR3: CASSRGQTNEKLFF. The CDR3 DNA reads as TGTGCCAGCAGCCGGGGACAGACTAATGAAAAACTGTTTTTT.

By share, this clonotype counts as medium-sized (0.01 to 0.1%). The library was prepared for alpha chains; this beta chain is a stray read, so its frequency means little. The CDR3 region has the DNA TGTGCCAGCAGCTTAGACGGAATCTATGGCTACACCTTC. It yields the protein CASSLDGIYGYTF. The chain employs TRBV7-9 and TRBJ1-2, with D unresolved. With 1 base removed from V and 4 bases from J, the gap between germline ends came to 7 bases. CDR1 is SEHNR, CDR2 FQNEAQ, per germline (reference sequence). The CDR3 has 13 residues.

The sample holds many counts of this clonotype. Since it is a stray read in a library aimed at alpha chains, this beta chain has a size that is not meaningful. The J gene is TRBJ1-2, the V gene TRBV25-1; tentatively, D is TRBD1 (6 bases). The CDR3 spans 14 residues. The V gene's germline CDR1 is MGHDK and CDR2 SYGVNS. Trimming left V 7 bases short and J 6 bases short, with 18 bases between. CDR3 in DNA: TGTGCCAGCAATAATAACAGGGATGGGGATGGCTACACCTTC. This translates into CASNNNRDGDGYTF.

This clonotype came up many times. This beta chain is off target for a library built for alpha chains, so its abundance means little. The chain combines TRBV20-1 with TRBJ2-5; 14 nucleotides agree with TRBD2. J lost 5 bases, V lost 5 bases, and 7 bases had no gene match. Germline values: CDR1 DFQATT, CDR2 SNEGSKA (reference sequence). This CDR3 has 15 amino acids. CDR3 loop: CSAWGTSGSRETQYF. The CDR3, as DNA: TGCAGTGCTTGGGGGACTAGCGGGAGTCGGGAGACCCAGTACTTC.

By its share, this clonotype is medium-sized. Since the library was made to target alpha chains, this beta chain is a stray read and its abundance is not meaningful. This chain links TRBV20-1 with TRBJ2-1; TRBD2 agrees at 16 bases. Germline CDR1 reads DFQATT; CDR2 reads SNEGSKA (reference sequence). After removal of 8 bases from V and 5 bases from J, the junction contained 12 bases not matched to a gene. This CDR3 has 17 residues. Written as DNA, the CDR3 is TGCAGTCGTTCAGGGACTAGCGGGAGGGCTTTGGACAATGAGCAGTTCTTC. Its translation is CSRSGTSGRALDNEQFF.

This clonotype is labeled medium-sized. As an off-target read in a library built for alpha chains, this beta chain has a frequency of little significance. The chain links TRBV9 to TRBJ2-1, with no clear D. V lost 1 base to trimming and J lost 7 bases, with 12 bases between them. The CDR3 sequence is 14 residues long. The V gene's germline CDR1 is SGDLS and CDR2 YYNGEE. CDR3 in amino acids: CASSVRADTNEQFF. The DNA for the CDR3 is TGTGCCAGCAGCGTACGGGCTGACACAAATGAGCAGTTCTTC.

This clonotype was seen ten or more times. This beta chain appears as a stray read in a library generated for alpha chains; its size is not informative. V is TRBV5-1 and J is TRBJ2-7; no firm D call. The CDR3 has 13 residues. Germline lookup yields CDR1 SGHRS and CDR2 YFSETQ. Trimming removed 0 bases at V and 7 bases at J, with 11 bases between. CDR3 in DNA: TGCGCCAGCAGCTTGGCCGGCACCGTGGAGCAGTACTTC. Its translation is CASSLAGTVEQYF.

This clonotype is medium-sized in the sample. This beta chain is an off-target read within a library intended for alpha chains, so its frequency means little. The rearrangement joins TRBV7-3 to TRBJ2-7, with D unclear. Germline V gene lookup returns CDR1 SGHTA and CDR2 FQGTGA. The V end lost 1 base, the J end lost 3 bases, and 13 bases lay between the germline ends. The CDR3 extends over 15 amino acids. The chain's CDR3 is CASSLKPGSVYEQYF. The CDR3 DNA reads TGTGCCAGCAGCTTAAAACCCGGTTCCGTCTACGAGCAGTACTTC.

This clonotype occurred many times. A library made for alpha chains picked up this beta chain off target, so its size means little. The CDR3 sequence is CASSLWRDRGRQPQHF. The CDR3 DNA reads TGTGCCAGTAGTCTTTGGAGGGACAGGGGACGACAGCCCCAGCATTTT. The gene calls are TRBV19 and TRBJ1-5, with 10 bases lining up with TRBD1. The V gene's germline CDR1 is LNHDA and CDR2 SQIVND (reference sequence). This CDR3 spans 16 amino acids. The V segment lost 5 bases and the J segment 7 bases; nucleotides outside the gene matches: 11. Full variable domain (outside the CDR3, taken from reference TRBV19 and TRBJ1-5): DGGITQSPKYLFRKEGQNVTLSCEQNLNHDAMYWYRQDPGQGLRLIYYSQIVNDFQKGDIAEGYSVSREKKESFPLTVTSAQKNPTAFYLCASSLWRDRGRQPQHFGDGTRLSIL.

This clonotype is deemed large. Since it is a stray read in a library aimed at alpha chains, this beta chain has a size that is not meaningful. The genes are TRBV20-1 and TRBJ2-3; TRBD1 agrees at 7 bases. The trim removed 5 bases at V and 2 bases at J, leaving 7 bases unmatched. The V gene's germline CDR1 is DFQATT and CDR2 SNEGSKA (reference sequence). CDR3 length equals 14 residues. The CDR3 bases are TGCAGTGCTTCGGGACAGACCCACACAGATACGCAGTATTTT. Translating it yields CSASGQTHTDTQYF.

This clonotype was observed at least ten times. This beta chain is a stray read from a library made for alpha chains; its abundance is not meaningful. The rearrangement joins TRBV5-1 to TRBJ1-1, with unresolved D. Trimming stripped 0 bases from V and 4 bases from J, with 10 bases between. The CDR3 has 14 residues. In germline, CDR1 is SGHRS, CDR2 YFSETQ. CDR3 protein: CASSLGRESTEAFF. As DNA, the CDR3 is TGCGCCAGCAGCTTGGGGAGGGAGAGCACTGAAGCTTTCTTT.

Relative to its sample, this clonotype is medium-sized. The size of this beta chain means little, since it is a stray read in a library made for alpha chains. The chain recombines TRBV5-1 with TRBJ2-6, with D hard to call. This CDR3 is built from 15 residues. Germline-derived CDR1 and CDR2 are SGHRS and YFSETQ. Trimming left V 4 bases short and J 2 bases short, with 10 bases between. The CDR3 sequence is CASSPQNPGANVLTF. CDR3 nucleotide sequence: TGCGCCAGCAGCCCCCAGAACCCTGGGGCCAACGTCCTGACTTTC.

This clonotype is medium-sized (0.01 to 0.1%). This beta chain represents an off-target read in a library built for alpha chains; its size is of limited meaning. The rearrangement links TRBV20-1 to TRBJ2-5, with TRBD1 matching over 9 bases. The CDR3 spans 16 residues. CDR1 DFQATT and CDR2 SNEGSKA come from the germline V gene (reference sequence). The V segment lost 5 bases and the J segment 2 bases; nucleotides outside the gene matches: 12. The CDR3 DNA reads TGCAGTGCTGCGGACAGGGGAGGGGTTCCTCAAGAGACCCAGTACTTC. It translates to CSAADRGGVPQETQYF.

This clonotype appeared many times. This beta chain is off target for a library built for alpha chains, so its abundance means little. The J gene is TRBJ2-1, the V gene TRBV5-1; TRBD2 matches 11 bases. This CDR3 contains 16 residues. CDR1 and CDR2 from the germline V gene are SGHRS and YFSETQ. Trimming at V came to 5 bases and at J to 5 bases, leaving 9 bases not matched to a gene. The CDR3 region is CASRASGGSIDNEQFF. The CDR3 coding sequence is TGCGCCAGCAGGGCTAGCGGGGGGTCAATAGACAATGAGCAGTTCTTC.

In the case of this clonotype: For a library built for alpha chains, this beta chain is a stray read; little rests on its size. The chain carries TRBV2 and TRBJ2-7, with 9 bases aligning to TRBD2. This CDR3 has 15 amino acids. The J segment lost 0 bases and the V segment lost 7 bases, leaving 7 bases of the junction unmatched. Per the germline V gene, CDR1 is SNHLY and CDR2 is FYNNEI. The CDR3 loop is CASNIAGVTSYEQYF. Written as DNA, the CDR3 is TGTGCCAGCAATATAGCGGGAGTCACCTCCTACGAGCAGTACTTC.

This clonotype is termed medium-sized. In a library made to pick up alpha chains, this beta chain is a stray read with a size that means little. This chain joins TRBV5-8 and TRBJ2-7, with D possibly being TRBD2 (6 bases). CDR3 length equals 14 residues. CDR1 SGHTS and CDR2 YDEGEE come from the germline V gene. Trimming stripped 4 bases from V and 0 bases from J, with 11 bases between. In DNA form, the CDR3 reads TGTGCCAGCAGCGCGGGACTCTCCTCCTACGAGCAGTACTTC. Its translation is CASSAGLSSYEQYF.

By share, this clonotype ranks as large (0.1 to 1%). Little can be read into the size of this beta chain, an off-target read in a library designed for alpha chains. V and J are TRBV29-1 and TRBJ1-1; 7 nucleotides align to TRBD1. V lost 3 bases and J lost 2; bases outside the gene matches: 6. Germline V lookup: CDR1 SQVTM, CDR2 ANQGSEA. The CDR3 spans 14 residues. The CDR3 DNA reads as TGCAGCGTTGAGGGGACAGAACTTAACACTGAAGCTTTCTTT. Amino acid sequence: CSVEGTELNTEAFF.

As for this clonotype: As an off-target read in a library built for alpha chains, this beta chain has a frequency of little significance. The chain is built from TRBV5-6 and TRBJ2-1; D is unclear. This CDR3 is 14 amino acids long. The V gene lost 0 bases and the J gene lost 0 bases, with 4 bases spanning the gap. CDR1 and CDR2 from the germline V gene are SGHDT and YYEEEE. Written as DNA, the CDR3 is TGTGCCAGCAGCTTGGGGACCTCCTACAATGAGCAGTTCTTC. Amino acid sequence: CASSLGTSYNEQFF.

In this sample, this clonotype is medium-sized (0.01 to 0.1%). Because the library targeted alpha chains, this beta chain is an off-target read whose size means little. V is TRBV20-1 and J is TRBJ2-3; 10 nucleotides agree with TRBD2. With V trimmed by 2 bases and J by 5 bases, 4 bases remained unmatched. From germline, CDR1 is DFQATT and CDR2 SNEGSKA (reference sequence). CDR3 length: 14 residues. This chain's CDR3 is CSARPSGGLDTQYF. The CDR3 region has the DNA TGCAGTGCTAGACCTAGCGGGGGTTTAGATACGCAGTATTTT.

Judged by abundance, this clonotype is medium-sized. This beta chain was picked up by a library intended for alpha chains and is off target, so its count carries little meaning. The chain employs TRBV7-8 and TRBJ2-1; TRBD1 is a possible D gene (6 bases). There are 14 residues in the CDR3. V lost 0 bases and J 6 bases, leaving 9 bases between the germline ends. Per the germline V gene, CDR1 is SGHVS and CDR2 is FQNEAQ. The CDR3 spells CASSLASRGNEQFF. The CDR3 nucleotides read TGTGCCAGCAGCTTAGCCTCCAGGGGCAATGAGCAGTTCTTC.

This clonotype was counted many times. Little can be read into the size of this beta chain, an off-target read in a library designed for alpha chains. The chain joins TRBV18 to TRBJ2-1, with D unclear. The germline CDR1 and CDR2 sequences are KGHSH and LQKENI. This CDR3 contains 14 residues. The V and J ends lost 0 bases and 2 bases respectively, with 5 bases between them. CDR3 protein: CASSPPSTYNEQFF. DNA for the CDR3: TGTGCCAGCTCACCACCTTCAACCTACAATGAGCAGTTCTTC.

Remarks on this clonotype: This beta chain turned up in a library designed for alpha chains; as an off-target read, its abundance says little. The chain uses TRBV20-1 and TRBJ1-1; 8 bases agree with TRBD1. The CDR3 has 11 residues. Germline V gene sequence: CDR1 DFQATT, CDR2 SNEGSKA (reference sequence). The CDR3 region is CSLGQGAYAFF. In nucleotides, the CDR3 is TGCAGCTTGGGGCAGGGGGCATATGCTTTCTTT.

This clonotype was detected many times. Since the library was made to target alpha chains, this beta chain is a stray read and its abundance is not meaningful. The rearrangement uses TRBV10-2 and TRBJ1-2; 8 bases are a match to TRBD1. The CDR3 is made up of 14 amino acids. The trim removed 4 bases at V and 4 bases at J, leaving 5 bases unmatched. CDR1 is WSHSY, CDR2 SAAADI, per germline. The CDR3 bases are TGCGCCAGCAGTGGAGGACAGGGAGTCTATGGCTACACCTTC. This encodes CASSGGQGVYGYTF.

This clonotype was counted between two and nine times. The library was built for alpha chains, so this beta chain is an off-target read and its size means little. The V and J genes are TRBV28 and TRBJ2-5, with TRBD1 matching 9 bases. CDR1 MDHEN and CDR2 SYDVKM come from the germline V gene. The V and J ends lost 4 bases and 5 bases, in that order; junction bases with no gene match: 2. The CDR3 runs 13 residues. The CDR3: CASSSTGGETQYF. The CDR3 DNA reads TGTGCCAGCAGTTCGACAGGGGGGGAGACCCAGTACTTC.

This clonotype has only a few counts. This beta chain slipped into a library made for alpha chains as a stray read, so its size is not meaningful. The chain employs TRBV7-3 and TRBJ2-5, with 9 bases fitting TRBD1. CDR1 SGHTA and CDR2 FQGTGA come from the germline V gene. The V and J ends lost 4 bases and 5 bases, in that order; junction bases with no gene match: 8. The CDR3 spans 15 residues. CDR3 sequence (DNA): TGTGCCAGCAGCTCGGCCGGGACAGGGCGCGAGACCCAGTACTTC. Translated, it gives CASSSAGTGRETQYF.